Presented here are 9 T cell receptor beta chains from one specimen sequenced in a study of OX40 agonist ivuxolimab in advanced cancers. Method: immunoSEQ multiplex PCR; TCRdb's copy keeps in-frame clones and lacks some. The sample has about 140,000 clones; less than 95% are singletons. The sequences come from CD4+ or CD8+ T cells sorted from blood, collected in a trial of the OX40 agonist ivuxolimab. The receptors stem from an adult with an advanced solid tumor such as melanoma, head and neck, liver or kidney cancer.

This rearrangement joins TRBV30 to TRBJ1-2; D is undetermined. The ends were cut back, 2 bases at V and 3 bases at J, with 7 bases in the middle. The CDR3 is 12 residues long. Germline lookup yields CDR1 GTSNPN and CDR2 SVGIG (reference sequence). CDR3 protein: CAWSPGYYGYTF. As DNA, the CDR3 is TGTGCCTGGAGTCCGGGGTACTATGGCTACACCTTC.

The V call is TRBV5-1, the J call TRBJ1-5; D not certain. The CDR3 extends over 13 amino acids. Germline-derived CDR1 and CDR2 are SGHRS and YFSETQ. V lost 0 bases, J lost 7 bases, and 8 bases lay in between. Here the CDR3 reads CASSLGDGQPQHF. In DNA, the CDR3 is TGCGCCAGCAGCTTGGGAGATGGCCAGCCCCAGCATTTT. The full variable domain, completed using reference TRBV5-1 and TRBJ1-5, is KAGVTQTPRYLIKTRGQQVTLSCSPISGHRSVSWYQQTPGQGLQFLFEYFSETQRNKGNFPGRFSGRQFSNSRSEMNVSTLELGDSALYLCASSLGDGQPQHFGDGTRLSIL.

Worth noting for this clone: Other DNA sequences in the same sample also yield this CDR3. The chain joins TRBV7-2 to TRBJ2-1, with 7 bases identical to TRBD1. V lost 0 bases, J lost 6 bases, and 2 bases stayed unmatched. Germline assignment: CDR1 SGHTA and CDR2 FQGNSA. CDR3 length: 14 residues. The CDR3 region is CASSLATGINEQFF. The CDR3 DNA reads TGTGCCAGCAGCTTAGCGACAGGGATCAATGAGCAGTTCTTC.

The chain uses TRBV29-1 and TRBJ2-6; either TRBD1 or TRBD2 may supply D (6 bases each). The CDR3 covers 16 residues. With 3 bases removed from V and 0 bases from J, the gap between germline ends came to 12 bases. Looked up from germline, CDR1 is SQVTM and CDR2 is ANQGSEA. CDR3 nucleotide sequence: TGCAGCGTTGAGCGGGACATCGACTCTGGGGCCAACGTCCTGACTTTC. Translated, it gives CSVERDIDSGANVLTF.

For this clone: At the DNA level, this CDR3 is encoded by other sequences in the same sample as well. The chain carries TRBV6-5 and TRBJ2-5; D remains unclear. Germline values: CDR1 MNHEY, CDR2 SVGAGI. The CDR3 is 10 residues long. V gave up 5 bases and J gave up 4 bases, with 2 bases separating them. CDR3 bases: TGTGCCAGCAGTGGAGAGACCCAGTACTTC. Amino acid sequence: CASSGETQYF.

The V and J genes are TRBV7-3 and TRBJ1-2; no clear D. The CDR3 is 14 amino acids. The germline V gene has CDR1 SGHTA and CDR2 FQGTGA. Trimming pared 5 bases from V and 8 bases from J, leaving 18 bases between. The CDR3 sequence is CASSQPGYNSGYTF. CDR3 sequence (DNA): TGTGCCAGCAGCCAGCCGGGATACAACAGCGGCTACACCTTC.

The chain combines TRBV7-2 with TRBJ1-4; D might be TRBD1 (6 bases). The CDR3 consists of 12 residues. In germline, CDR1 is SGHTA, CDR2 FQGNSA. V was pared by 2 bases and J by 12 bases, with 10 bases between. CDR3 sequence: CASSLYAGELFF. CDR3 DNA: TGTGCCAGCAGCTTATACGCAGGGGAACTGTTTTTT.

This chain joins TRBV7-3 and TRBJ2-1, with 7 bases identical to TRBD2. CDR1 and CDR2 (germline): SGHTA, FQGTGA. Trimming cost V 3 bases and J 10 bases; bases outside gene matches: 9. The CDR3 sequence is 14 residues long. The CDR3 is CASSLGLLSGEQFF. The CDR3, as DNA: TGTGCCAGCAGCTTGGGACTACTTAGTGGGGAGCAGTTCTTC.

The chain has TRBV7-9 and TRBJ2-2; tentatively, D is TRBD1 (5 bases). Deletions cut 3 bases from V and 6 bases from J, with 11 bases between. The CDR3 loop spans 14 amino acids. The germline V gene has CDR1 SEHNR and CDR2 FQNEAQ (reference sequence). In DNA form, the CDR3 reads TGTGCCAGCAGCTTTCAGGGTTTATCCGGGGAGCTGTTTTTT. It yields the protein CASSFQGLSGELFF.